This T cell receptor (beta chain) emerged from a study of blood T cells in healthy people across ages. Study in general: Per two T cells, template switching captured roughly one barcoded beta molecule.

This CDR3 has 14 amino acids. Germline CDR1 and CDR2: SGHRS and YFSETQ. V lost 0 bases and J lost 5, with 12 bases in between. Study-level points and caveats: Measured against age, TCR beta diversity per million T cells decreased in a roughly linear manner. PBMCs were not sorted, which prevented a conclusive comparison of naive versus antigen-experienced cells.

Combining a sample-barcoded 5' primer with a J-beta primer mix, a second PCR ran for about 6 to 11 cycles. A single record per CDR3 protein comes from TCRdb applying MiXCR to the 5' RACE reads. The profile shows fewer than 1,000,000 distinct CDR3 sequences, roughly 44% of them singletons. With regard to this clonotype: Antigen unknown.

This chain joins TRBV5-1 and TRBJ2-7, with D possibly TRBD2 on 6 matching bases. Material: blood. The clonotype comes from a man in his 60s in good health. The CDR3 DNA reads TGCGCCAGCAGCTTGGTTGGAGGGAGCAACGAGCAGTACTTC. Protein sequence: CASSLVGGSNEQYF. Full variable domain (missing parts from reference TRBV5-1 and TRBJ2-7): KAGVTQTPRYLIKTRGQQVTLSCSPISGHRSVSWYQQTPGQGLQFLFEYFSETQRNKGNFPGRFSGRQFSNSRSEMNVSTLELGDSALYLCASSLVGGSNEQYFGPGTRLTVT.